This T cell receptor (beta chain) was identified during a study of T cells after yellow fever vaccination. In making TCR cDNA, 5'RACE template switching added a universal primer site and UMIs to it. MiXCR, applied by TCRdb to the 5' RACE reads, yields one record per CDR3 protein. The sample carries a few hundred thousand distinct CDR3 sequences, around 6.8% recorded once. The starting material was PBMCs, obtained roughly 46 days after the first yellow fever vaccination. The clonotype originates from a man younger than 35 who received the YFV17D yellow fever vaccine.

This chain's CDR3 is CSVQQGRGTEAFF. Written as DNA, the CDR3 is TGCAGCGTCCAACAGGGCCGGGGCACTGAAGCTTTCTTT. The chain links TRBV29-1 to TRBJ1-1; possibly TRBD1 for D (6 bases). Germline CDR1 is SQVTM and CDR2 is ANQGSEA. The CDR3 is made up of 13 amino acids. V gave up 6 bases and J gave up 4 bases, with 15 bases separating them.